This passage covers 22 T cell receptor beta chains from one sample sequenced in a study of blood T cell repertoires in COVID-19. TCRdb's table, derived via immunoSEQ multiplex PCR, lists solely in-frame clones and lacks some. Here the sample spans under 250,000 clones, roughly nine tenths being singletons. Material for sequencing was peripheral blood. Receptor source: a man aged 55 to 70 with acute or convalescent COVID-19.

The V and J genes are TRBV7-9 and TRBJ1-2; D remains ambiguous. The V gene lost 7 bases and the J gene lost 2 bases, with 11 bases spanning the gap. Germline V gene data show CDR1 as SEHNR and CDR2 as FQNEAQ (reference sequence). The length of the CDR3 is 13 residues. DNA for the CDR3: TGTGCCAGCACCCGGGAGACCAACTATGGCTACACCTTC. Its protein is CASTRETNYGYTF.

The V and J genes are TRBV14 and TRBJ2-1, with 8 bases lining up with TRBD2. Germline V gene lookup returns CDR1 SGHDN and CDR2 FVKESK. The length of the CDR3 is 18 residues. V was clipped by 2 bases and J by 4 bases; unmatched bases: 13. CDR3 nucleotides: TGTGCCAGCAGCCAAAAACAAGCGGGAGTTCCTCGTTACAATGAGCAGTTCTTC. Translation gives CASSQKQAGVPRYNEQFF.

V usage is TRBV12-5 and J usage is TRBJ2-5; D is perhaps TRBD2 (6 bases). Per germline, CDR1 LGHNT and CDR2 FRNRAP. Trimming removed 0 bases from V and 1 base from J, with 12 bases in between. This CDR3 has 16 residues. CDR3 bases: TGTGCTAGTGGTTTGGTAGCCGGAGGGAGCCAAGAGACCCAGTACTTC. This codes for CASGLVAGGSQETQYF.

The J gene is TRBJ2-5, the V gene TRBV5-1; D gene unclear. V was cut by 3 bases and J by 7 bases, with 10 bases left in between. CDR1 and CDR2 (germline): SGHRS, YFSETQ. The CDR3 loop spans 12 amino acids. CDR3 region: CASSSIFGTQYF. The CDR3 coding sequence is TGCGCCAGCAGCTCGATTTTCGGGACCCAGTACTTC.

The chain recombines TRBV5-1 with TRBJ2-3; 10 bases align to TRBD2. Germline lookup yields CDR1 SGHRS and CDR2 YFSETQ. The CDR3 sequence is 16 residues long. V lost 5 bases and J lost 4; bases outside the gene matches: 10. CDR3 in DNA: TGCGCCAGCAGGTATACTAGCGGGATCGCCGCAGATACGCAGTATTTT. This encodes CASRYTSGIAADTQYF.

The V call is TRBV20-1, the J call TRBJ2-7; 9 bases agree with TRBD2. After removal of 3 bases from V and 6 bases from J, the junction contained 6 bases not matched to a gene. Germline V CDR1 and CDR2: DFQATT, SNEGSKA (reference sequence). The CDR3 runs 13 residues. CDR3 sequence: CSASRQTSGEQYF. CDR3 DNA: TGCAGTGCTAGTAGGCAGACTAGCGGCGAGCAGTACTTC.

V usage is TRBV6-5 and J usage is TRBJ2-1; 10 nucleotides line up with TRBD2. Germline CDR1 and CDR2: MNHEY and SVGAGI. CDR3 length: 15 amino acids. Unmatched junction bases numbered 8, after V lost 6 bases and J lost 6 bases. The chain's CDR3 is CASRNFRTSGNEQFF. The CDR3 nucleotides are TGTGCCAGCAGAAACTTTAGGACTAGCGGCAATGAGCAGTTCTTC.

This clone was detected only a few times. The CDR3 spells CASNHGTVANYGYTF. The CDR3 nucleotides are TGTGCCAGCAACCACGGGACAGTAGCTAACTATGGCTACACCTTC. The chain uses TRBV14 and TRBJ1-2; 7 bases are a match to TRBD1. The CDR3 spans 15 residues. V was pared by 7 bases and J by 0 bases, with 8 bases of the junction left unmatched. Germline-derived CDR1 and CDR2 are SGHDN and FVKESK.

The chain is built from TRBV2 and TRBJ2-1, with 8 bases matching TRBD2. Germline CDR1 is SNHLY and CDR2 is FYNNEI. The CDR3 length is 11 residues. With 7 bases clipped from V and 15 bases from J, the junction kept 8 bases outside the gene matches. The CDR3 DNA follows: TGTGCCAGCACTCCAAGCGGGAGAGGGTTCTTC. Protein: CASTPSGRGFF. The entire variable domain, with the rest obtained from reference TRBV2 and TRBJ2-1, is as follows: EPEVTQTPSHQVTQMGQEVILRCVPISNHLYFYWYRQILGQKVEFLVSFYNNEISEKSEIFDDQFSVERPDGSNFTLKIRSTKLEDSAMYFCASTPSGRGFFGPGTRLTVL.

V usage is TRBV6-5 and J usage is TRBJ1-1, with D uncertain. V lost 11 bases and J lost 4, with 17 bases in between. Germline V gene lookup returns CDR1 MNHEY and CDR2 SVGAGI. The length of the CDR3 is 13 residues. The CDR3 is CAGRRGEGTEAFF. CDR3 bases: TGTGCCGGAAGACGGGGAGAGGGCACTGAAGCTTTCTTT.

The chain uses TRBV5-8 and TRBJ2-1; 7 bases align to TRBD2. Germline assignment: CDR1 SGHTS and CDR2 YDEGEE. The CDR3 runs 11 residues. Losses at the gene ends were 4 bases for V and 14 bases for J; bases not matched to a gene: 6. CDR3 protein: CASSPGGGEFF. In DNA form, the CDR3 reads TGTGCCAGCAGCCCGGGGGGTGGAGAGTTCTTC.

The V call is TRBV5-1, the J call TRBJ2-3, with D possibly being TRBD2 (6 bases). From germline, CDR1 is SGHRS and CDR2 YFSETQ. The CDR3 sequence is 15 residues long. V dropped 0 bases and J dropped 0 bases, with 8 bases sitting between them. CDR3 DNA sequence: TGCGCCAGCAGCTTGGCGGGGGTTAGCACAGATACGCAGTATTTT. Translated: CASSLAGVSTDTQYF.

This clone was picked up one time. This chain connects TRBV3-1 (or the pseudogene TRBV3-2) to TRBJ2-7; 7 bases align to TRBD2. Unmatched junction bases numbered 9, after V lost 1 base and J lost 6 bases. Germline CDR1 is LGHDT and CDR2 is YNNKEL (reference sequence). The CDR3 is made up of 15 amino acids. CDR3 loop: CASSQVGGVAGEQYF. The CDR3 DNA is TGTGCCAGCAGCCAAGTGGGCGGGGTAGCGGGCGAGCAGTACTTC.

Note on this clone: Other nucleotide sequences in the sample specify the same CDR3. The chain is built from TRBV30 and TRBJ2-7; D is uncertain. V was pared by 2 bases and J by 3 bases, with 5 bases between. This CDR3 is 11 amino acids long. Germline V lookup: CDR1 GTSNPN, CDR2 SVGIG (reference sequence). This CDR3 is CAWSPRYEQYF. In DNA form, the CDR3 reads TGTGCCTGGAGTCCCCGCTACGAGCAGTACTTC.

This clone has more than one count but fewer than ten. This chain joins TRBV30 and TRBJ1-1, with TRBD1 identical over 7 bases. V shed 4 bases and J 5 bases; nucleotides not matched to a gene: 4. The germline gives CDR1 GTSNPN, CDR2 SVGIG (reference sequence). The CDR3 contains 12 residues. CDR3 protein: CAWTTGKTEAFF. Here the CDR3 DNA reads TGTGCCTGGACGACAGGGAAAACTGAAGCTTTCTTT. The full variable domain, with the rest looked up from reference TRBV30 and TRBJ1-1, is SQTIHQWPATLVQPVGSPLSLECTVEGTSNPNLYWYRQAAGRGLQLLFYSVGIGQISSEVPQNLSASRPQDRQFILSSKKLLLSDSGFYLCAWTTGKTEAFFGQGTRLTVV.

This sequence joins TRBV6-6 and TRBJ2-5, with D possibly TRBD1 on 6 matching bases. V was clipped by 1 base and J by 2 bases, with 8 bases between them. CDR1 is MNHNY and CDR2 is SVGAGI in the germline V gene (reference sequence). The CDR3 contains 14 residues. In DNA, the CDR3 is TGTGCCAGCAGTTACTGGACAGCACAAGAGACCCAGTACTTC. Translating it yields CASSYWTAQETQYF.

The CDR3 coding sequence is TGTGCCAGCAGTTTACCGGGACAGGGAGACGGCTACACCTTC. Its translation is CASSLPGQGDGYTF. V usage is TRBV6-5 and J usage is TRBJ1-2; 9 positions agree with TRBD1. The CDR3 has 14 residues. The J segment lost 8 bases and the V segment lost 4 bases, leaving 8 bases of the junction unmatched. Germline CDR1 MNHEY, CDR2 SVGAGI.

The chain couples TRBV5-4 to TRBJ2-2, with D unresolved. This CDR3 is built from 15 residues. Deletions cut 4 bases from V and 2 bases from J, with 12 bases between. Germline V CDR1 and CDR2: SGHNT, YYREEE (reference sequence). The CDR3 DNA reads TGTGCCAGCAGCCCCGTCCGGGTAAACACCGGGGAGCTGTTTTTT. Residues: CASSPVRVNTGELFF.

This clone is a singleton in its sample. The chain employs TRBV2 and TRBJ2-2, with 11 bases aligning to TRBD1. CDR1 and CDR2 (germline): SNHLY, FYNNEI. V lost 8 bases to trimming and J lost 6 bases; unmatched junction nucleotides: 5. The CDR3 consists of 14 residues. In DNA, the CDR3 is TGTGCCAGCTCATGGGGACAGGGGGCCGGGGAGCTGTTTTTT. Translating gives CASSWGQGAGELFF. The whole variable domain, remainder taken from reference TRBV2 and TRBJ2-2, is EPEVTQTPSHQVTQMGQEVILRCVPISNHLYFYWYRQILGQKVEFLVSFYNNEISEKSEIFDDQFSVERPDGSNFTLKIRSTKLEDSAMYFCASSWGQGAGELFFGEGSRLTVL.

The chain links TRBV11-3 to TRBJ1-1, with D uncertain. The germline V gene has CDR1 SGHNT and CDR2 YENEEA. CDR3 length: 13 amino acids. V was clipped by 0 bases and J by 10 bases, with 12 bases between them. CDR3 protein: CASSLDREGRAFF. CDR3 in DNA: TGTGCCAGCAGCTTAGATCGGGAAGGGAGAGCTTTCTTT.

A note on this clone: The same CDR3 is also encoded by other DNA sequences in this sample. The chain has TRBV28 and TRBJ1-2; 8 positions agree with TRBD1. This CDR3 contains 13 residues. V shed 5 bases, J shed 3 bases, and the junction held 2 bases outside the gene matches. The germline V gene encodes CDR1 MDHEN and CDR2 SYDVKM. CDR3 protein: CASSPQGDYGYTF. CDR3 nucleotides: TGTGCCAGCAGTCCACAGGGGGACTATGGCTACACCTTC.

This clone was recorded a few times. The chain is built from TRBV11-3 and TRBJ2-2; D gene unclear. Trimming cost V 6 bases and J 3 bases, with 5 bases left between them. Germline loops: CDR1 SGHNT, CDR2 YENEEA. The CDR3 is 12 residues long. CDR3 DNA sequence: TGTGCCAGCAGGCAGGACACCGGGGAGCTGTTTTTT. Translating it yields CASRQDTGELFF.